The rows below give T cell receptor beta chains drawn from one sample of a study of blood T cell repertoires in COVID-19. Clones were read by immunoSEQ multiplex PCR, and TCRdb kept only the in-frame ones, dropping some. The repertoire holds around 270,000 clones, with approximately 84% as singletons. Sequenced material: peripheral blood. These receptors originate from a person between 65 and 79 years old with COVID-19, enrolled during active disease. The CDR3 runs from the conserved cysteine through the conserved F or W. D genes are given only for firm matches. Clone sizes are given selectively: once, few, many, or a class where the clone is expanded.

J: TRBJ1-5; D: .; V: TRBV12-3/TRBV12-4; size: .; DNA: TGTGCCAGCAGTACAGGTCTGAATCAGCCCCAGCATTTT; CDR3: CASSTGLNQPQHF
J: TRBJ2-7; D: TRBD1; V: TRBV6-2/TRBV6-3; size: .; DNA: TGTGCCAGCAGTTGGGACAGAACCTACGAGCAGTACTTC; CDR3: CASSWDRTYEQYF
J: TRBJ2-3; D: .; V: TRBV5-4; size: once; DNA: TGTGCCAGCAGCTTGGGGGGAGTTGGCACAGATACGCAGTATTTT; CDR3: CASSLGGVGTDTQYF
J: TRBJ1-1; D: .; V: TRBV14; size: .; DNA: TGTGCCAGCAGCCAAGTGTACAGGAACACTGAAGCTTTCTTT; CDR3: CASSQVYRNTEAFF
J: TRBJ2-7; D: .; V: TRBV6-2/TRBV6-3; size: .; DNA: TGTGCCAGCAGTTACTCGAGCCGACAGCCCGGGTGGGAGCAGTACTTC; CDR3: CASSYSSRQPGWEQYF
J: TRBJ2-7; D: TRBD1; V: TRBV6-5; size: .; DNA: TGTGCCAGCAGTTTTCTCCAGGGGGCGGCCTACGAGCAGTACTTC; CDR3: CASSFLQGAAYEQYF
J: TRBJ1-2; D: .; V: TRBV28; size: .; DNA: TGTGCCAGCAAGTTAGAAACCGTCTATGGCTACACCTTC; CDR3: CASKLETVYGYTF
J: TRBJ2-7; D: TRBD2; V: TRBV5-1; size: .; DNA: TGCGCCAGCAGCCAGCGGGGACCCTACGAGCAGTACTTC; CDR3: CASSQRGPYEQYF
J: TRBJ2-7; D: TRBD2; V: TRBV5-1; size: .; DNA: TGCGCCAGCAGACCCGGGACTAGCGGGACGTGGAGTTTCTACGAGCAGTACTTC; CDR3: CASRPGTSGTWSFYEQYF
J: TRBJ1-6; D: .; V: TRBV9; size: few; DNA: TGTGCCAGCTCAGAGGGGGGGCGCGTCTCACCCCTCCACTTT; CDR3: CASSEGGRVSPLHF
J: TRBJ2-7; D: TRBD2; V: TRBV30; size: .; DNA: TGTGCCTGGGGACTAGCGCGATCCTACGAGCAGTACTTC; CDR3: CAWGLARSYEQYF
J: TRBJ2-7; D: .; V: TRBV7-9; size: .; DNA: TGTGCCAGCAGCTCAGGGTCTTTGAAGCAGTACTTC; CDR3: CASSSGSLKQYF
J: TRBJ1-4; D: TRBD1; V: TRBV5-1; size: few; DNA: TGCGCCAGCAGCTTGTCCGGACAGGGCAGAGAAAAACTGTTTTTT; CDR3: CASSLSGQGREKLFF
J: TRBJ1-3; D: .; V: TRBV24-1; size: .; DNA: TGTGCCACCAGTGATGGGCCGAGCTCTGGAAACACCATATATTTT; CDR3: CATSDGPSSGNTIYF
J: TRBJ1-5; D: TRBD1; V: TRBV6-4; size: .; DNA: TGTGCCAGCCCCCGACAGGGGCTCAATCAGCCCCAGCATTTT; CDR3: CASPRQGLNQPQHF
J: TRBJ1-2; D: .; V: TRBV5-1; size: .; DNA: TGCGCCAGCAGCTTGTTAACAGGTGGGGCCTTTAACTATGGCTACACCTTC; CDR3: CASSLLTGGAFNYGYTF
J: TRBJ2-7; D: .; V: TRBV30; size: .; DNA: TGTGCCTGGGGGGGGCATCGGAACGAGCAGTACTTC; CDR3: CAWGGHRNEQYF
J: TRBJ1-1; D: .; V: TRBV6-1; size: .; DNA: TGTGCCAGCAGTGAAAGGGGGGGGCTGAACACTGAAGCTTTCTTT; CDR3: CASSERGGLNTEAFF
J: TRBJ2-5; D: .; V: TRBV7-6; size: once; DNA: TGTGCCAGCAGCTTAGGGAGGAGGGGCGCGGAGACCCAGTACTTC; CDR3: CASSLGRRGAETQYF
J: TRBJ1-2; D: TRBD1; V: TRBV14; size: .; DNA: TGTGCCAGCAGCCGACGGACAGGGAATGGCTACACCTTC; CDR3: CASSRRTGNGYTF
J: TRBJ2-3; D: .; V: TRBV19; size: .; DNA: TGTGCCAGTAGAAAGCTGGGGTCGGGGGGCCGCACAGATACGCAGTATTTT; CDR3: CASRKLGSGGRTDTQYF
J: TRBJ2-7; D: TRBD2; V: TRBV30; size: once; DNA: TGTGCCTGGAGTGTACGAGGCGGGGGGCTCCACGAGCAGTACTTC; CDR3: CAWSVRGGGLHEQYF
J: TRBJ2-7; D: .; V: TRBV11-1; size: .; DNA: TGTGCCAGCAGCCCAAACTCCTACGAGCAGTACTTC; CDR3: CASSPNSYEQYF
J: TRBJ2-1; D: TRBD2; V: TRBV28; size: .; DNA: TGTGCCAGCAGTTACACTAGCGGGGGGTACTACAATGAGCAGTTCTTC; CDR3: CASSYTSGGYYNEQFF
J: TRBJ1-2; D: .; V: TRBV6-2/TRBV6-3; size: few; DNA: TGTGCCAGCAGTTCCCATGCCCCAAGGGGCTATGGCTACACCTTC; CDR3: CASSSHAPRGYGYTF
J: TRBJ2-3; D: TRBD2; V: TRBV19; size: once; DNA: TGTGCCAGTAGATTAGCGGGAACAGATACGCAGTATTTT; CDR3: CASRLAGTDTQYF
J: TRBJ2-7; D: TRBD2; V: TRBV10-3; size: once; DNA: TGTGCCAACGCCAGGGGTGGCAGTAGCGGGAGAAACGAGCAGTACTTC; CDR3: CANARGGSSGRNEQYF
J: TRBJ1-1; D: .; V: TRBV6-5; size: .; DNA: TGTGCCAGCAACTTCCAGGGACAGAACACTGAAGCTTTCTTT; CDR3: CASNFQGQNTEAFF
J: TRBJ2-7; D: .; V: TRBV5-1; size: .; DNA: TGCGCCAGCAGCTTAAGTGGGGGCGACTACGAGCAGTACTTC; CDR3: CASSLSGGDYEQYF
J: TRBJ2-1; D: .; V: TRBV11-3; size: .; DNA: TGTGCCAGCAGCTTAGGTGGTTGGGGGCCGACCTACAATGAGCAGTTCTTC; CDR3: CASSLGGWGPTYNEQFF
J: TRBJ1-1; D: .; V: TRBV11-2; size: .; DNA: TGTGCCAGCAGCTTAGTCTGGGCGGGCAACACTGAAGCTTTCTTT; CDR3: CASSLVWAGNTEAFF
J: TRBJ1-1; D: TRBD1; V: TRBV5-4; size: .; DNA: TGTGCCAGCAGCTTGGGGACAGGTACTATGAACACTGAAGCTTTCTTT; CDR3: CASSLGTGTMNTEAFF
J: TRBJ1-6; D: .; V: TRBV30; size: .; DNA: TGTGCCTGGAGTTATCCGCCCGGGGTCAACCTGGGACTCTATAATTCACCCCTCCACTTT; CDR3: CAWSYPPGVNLGLYNSPLHF
J: TRBJ2-5; D: TRBD2; V: TRBV4-3; size: .; DNA: TGCGCCAGCAGCGCAAGCGGGAGGGAAGATAGCCAGTACTTC; CDR3: CASSASGREDSQYF
J: TRBJ1-2; D: TRBD1; V: TRBV7-9; size: .; DNA: TGTGCCAGCAGTCGAGGACAGGTCCAAGTCGGCTACACCTTC; CDR3: CASSRGQVQVGYTF